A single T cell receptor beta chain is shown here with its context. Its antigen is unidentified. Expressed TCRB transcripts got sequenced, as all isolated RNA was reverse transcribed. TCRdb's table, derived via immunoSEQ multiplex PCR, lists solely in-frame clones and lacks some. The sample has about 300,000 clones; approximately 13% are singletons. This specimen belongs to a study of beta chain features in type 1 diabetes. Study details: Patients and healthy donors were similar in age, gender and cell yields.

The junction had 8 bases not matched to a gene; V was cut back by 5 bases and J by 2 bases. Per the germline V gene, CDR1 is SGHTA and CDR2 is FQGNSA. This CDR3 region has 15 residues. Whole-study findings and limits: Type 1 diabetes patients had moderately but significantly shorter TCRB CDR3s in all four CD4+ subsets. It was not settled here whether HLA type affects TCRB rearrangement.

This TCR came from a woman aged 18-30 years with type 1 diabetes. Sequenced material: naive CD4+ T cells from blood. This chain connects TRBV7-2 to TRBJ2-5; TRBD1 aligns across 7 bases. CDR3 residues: CASSSRTGRQETQYF. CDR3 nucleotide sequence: TGTGCCAGCAGCAGCCGGACAGGCAGACAAGAGACCCAGTACTTC.